This T cell receptor beta chain stems from a study of molecular identifiers for immune sequencing clone quantification. This clonotype has more than one count but fewer than ten. The antigen remains unidentified. TCRdb called the PCR reads again in MiXCR, with one record for every CDR3 protein. Of a few hundred thousand distinct CDR3 sequences in the sample, over 20% are singletons; the top ten hold 0.65% to 0.95%. Study-wide findings and caveats: Barcode sharing among identical TCR molecules could make large clones appear smaller.

This CDR3 region has 15 residues. CDR1 is DFQATT and CDR2 is SNEGSKA in the germline V gene (reference sequence). The V segment lost 3 bases and the J segment 0 bases; nucleotides outside the gene matches: 5. The sequence came from a human donor in good health. Some libraries in this study had Jurkat cell RNA spiked in. The genes are TRBV20-1 and TRBJ1-5; 7 bases are shared with TRBD1. The sequenced sample consisted of naive CD8+ T cells from blood, with Jurkat cell RNA spiked in. Indicated subset: FACS-sorted CD8+CD4-CCR7+CD45RA+ naive T cells. CDR3 region: CSASITGDSNQPQHF. For the CDR3, the DNA is TGCAGTGCTAGTATTACAGGGGATAGCAATCAGCCCCAGCATTTT.